This TCR beta chain was obtained from a study of Graves' ophthalmopathy and Graves' hyperthyroidism. CDR3 regions of TCR beta were amplified from RNA transcripts. Investigators did first-round RT-PCR with HTBI primers, then second-round multiplex PCR. Each CDR3 protein is one row after TCRdb ran MiXCR on the multiplex PCR reads. This table holds under 350,000 distinct CDR3 sequences, 17% found once. This clonotype has only a few counts. What it recognizes is unknown. Trimming took 0 bases from V and 0 from J, leaving 13 bases between them. The germline CDR1 and CDR2 sequences are SGDLS and YYNGEE. There are 18 residues in the CDR3. Study conclusions and caveats: Most thyroid clonotypes expanded beyond 0.001 frequency were also found in blood.

Sequencing was performed on peripheral blood. This receptor was taken from an adult man with Graves' ophthalmopathy. V usage is TRBV9 and J usage is TRBJ2-6, with a tentative D call TRBD2 (7 bases). CDR3: CASSVAGGLHSGANVLTF. CDR3 DNA sequence: TGTGCCAGCAGCGTAGCGGGGGGCCTCCACTCTGGGGCCAACGTCCTGACTTTC. Filled out from reference TRBV9 and TRBJ2-6, the complete variable domain reads DSGVTQTPKHLITATGQRVTLRCSPRSGDLSVYWYQQSLDQGLQFLIQYYNGEERAKGNILERFSAQQFPDLHSELNLSSLELGDSALYFCASSVAGGLHSGANVLTFGAGSRLTVL.